This T cell receptor (beta chain) was sequenced for a study of T cell repertoires in cytomegalovirus infection. Study overall: Matching HLA type and CMV infection were both indicated by public TCR beta signatures.

This clonotype occurred many times. TCRdb ran MiXCR on the reads and lists one entry per CDR3 protein. The sample has hundreds of thousands of distinct CDR3 sequences, approximately 10% seen once. Trimming took 5 bases from V and 4 from J, leaving 20 bases between them. Germline V gene sequence: CDR1 SEHNR, CDR2 FQNEAQ (reference sequence). CDR3 length: 16 amino acids. V and J are TRBV7-9 and TRBJ2-5; tentatively, D is TRBD2 (6 bases). This receptor was identified in a human donor in good health (CMV status not recorded). Some clones in this sample may be carry-over from other donors' samples. The sample comprised PBMCs. The CDR3 bases are TGTGCCAGCAGCCTCGGGACTTCAAAAAATCGAGAGACCCAGTACTTC. Translation gives CASSLGTSKNRETQYF.